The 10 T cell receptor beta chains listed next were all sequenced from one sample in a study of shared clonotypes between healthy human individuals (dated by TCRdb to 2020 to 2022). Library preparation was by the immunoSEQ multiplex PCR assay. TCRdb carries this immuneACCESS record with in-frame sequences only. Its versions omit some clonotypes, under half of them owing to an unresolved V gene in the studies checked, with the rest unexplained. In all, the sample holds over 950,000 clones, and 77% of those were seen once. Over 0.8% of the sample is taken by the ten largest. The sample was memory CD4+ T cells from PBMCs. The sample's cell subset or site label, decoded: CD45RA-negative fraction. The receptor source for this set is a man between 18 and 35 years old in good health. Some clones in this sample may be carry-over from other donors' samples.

The CDR3 loop is CASSSTGRGYTF. In DNA, the CDR3 is TGTGCCAGCAGTTCGACAGGTCGTGGCTACACCTTC. This chain links TRBV28 with TRBJ1-2; possibly TRBD1 for D (6 bases). This CDR3 has 12 residues. Trimming left V 4 bases short and J 7 bases short, with 10 bases between. Germline CDR1 is MDHEN and CDR2 is SYDVKM.

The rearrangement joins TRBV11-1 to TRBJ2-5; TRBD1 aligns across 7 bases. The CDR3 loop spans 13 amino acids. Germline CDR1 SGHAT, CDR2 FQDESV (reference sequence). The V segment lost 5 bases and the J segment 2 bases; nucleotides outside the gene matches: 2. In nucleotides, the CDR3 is TGTGCCAGCAGCCGGGACAGACAAGAGACCCAGTACTTC. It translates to CASSRDRQETQYF.

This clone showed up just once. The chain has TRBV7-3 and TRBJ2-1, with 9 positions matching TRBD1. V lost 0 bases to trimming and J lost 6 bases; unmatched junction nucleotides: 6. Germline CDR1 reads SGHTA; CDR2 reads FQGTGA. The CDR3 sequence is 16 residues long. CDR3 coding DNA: TGTGCCAGCAGCTTAACGGGGACAGGGTTCAGCAATGAGCAGTTCTTC. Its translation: CASSLTGTGFSNEQFF.

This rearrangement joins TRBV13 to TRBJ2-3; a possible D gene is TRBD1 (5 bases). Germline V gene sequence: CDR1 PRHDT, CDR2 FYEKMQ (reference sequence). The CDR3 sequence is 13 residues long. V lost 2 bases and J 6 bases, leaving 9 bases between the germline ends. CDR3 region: CASSLHAGDTQYF. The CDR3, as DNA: TGTGCCAGCAGCTTACACGCAGGGGATACGCAGTATTTT.

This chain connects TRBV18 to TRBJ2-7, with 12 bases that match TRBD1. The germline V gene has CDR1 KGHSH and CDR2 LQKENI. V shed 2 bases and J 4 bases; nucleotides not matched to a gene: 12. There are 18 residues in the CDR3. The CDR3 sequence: CASSPFLGQGARRYEQYF. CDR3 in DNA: TGTGCCAGCTCACCATTTCTGGGACAGGGGGCGCGGAGGTACGAGCAGTACTTC.

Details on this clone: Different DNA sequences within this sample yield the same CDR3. CDR3 in DNA: TGTGCCAGCTCCGAGGCCCTTAGCACAGATACGCAGTATTTT. Residues: CASSEALSTDTQYF. J is TRBJ2-3 and V is TRBV2; D is uncertain. V was clipped by 8 bases and J by 0 bases, with 12 bases between them. Germline CDR1 reads SNHLY; CDR2 reads FYNNEI. The length of the CDR3 is 14 residues.

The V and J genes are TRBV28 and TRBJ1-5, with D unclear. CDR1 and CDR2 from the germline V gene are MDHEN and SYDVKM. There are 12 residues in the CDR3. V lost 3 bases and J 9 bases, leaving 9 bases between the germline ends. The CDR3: CASSLFGRPQHF. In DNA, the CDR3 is TGTGCCAGCAGTTTGTTTGGCAGGCCCCAGCATTTT. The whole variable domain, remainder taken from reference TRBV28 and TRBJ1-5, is DVKVTQSSRYLVKRTGEKVFLECVQDMDHENMFWYRQDPGLGLRLIYFSYDVKMKEKGDIPEGYSVSREKKERFSLILESASTNQTSMYLCASSLFGRPQHFGDGTRLSIL.

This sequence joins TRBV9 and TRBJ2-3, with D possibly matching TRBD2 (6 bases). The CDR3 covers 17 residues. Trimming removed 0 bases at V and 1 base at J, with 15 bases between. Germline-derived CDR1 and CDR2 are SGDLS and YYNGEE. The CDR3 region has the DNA TGTGCCAGCAGCGTAGGATGGGGTAGCGGAGGCACAGATACGCAGTATTTT. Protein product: CASSVGWGSGGTDTQYF.

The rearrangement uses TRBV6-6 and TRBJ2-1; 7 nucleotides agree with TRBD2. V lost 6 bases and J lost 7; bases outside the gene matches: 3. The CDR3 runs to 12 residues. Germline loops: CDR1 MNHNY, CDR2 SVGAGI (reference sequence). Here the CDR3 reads CASSPGGNEQFF. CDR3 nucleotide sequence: TGTGCCAGCAGCCCCGGGGGGAATGAGCAGTTCTTC.

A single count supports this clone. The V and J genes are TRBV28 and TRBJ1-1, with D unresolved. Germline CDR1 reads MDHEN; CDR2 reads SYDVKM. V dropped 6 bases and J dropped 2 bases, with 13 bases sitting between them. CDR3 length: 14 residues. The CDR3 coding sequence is TGTGCCAGCAGACCCCTAACTTTAAACACTGAAGCTTTCTTT. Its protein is CASRPLTLNTEAFF.